The source of this T cell receptor (beta chain) is a study of cytomegalovirus exposure and HLA in healthy donors. With 60 Vbeta and 13 Jbeta primers, the PCR was carried out. Profiling relied on immunoSEQ multiplex PCR, and the TCRdb table lists in-frame clones only, not all of them. The sample lists about 190,000 clones, around 81% occurring once. With respect to this clone: Antigen unknown.

Whole-study findings and limits: Highly shared variants forming one cluster were likely a sequencing artifact. Later analysis identified a missense DCLRE1C variant that was linked to TCR beta V- and J-gene trimming.

CDR3 size: 16 residues. Losses at the gene ends were 0 bases for V and 4 bases for J; bases not matched to a gene: 5. In germline, CDR1 is SGHRS, CDR2 YFSETQ. The material sequenced was PBMCs. This clonotype was sampled from a woman younger than 45 in good health and CMV-seronegative. The chain couples TRBV5-1 to TRBJ2-1; 9 bases line up with TRBD1. This CDR3 is CASSLVTGTGYNEQFF. In DNA form, the CDR3 reads TGCGCCAGCAGCTTGGTTACCGGGACAGGGTACAATGAGCAGTTCTTC.